These T cell receptor beta chains were read from a single sample in a study of Graves' ophthalmopathy and Graves' hyperthyroidism. TCRdb re-analysed the multiplex PCR reads in MiXCR, keeping a single row per CDR3 protein. The repertoire holds some 360,000 distinct CDR3 sequences, with 17% as singletons. The sample comprised peripheral blood. These receptors all come from an adult woman with stable Graves' hyperthyroidism. Each CDR3 is given with its conserved first and last residue. D genes are given only for firm matches. Expanded clones get a size class; other rows say once, few or many, or leave the size out.

v_gene	abundance	d_gene	j_gene	CDR3nt	CDR3aa
TRBV4-1	many	.	TRBJ1-1	TGCGCCAGCACGGGACACCCGAACACTGAAGCTTTCTTT	CASTGHPNTEAFF
TRBV12-3/TRBV12-4	.	TRBD1	TRBJ1-6	TGTGCCAGCAGAGGACAGGGAAATAGTTCACCCCTCCACTTT	CASRGQGNSSPLHF
TRBV7-9	few	.	TRBJ2-7	TGTGCCAGCAGCTTAGACCTACGAGGGCAGTACTTC	CASSLDLRGQYF
TRBV28	many	.	TRBJ1-5	TGTGCCAGCAGTTTAATTTCCAATCAGCCCCAGCATTTT	CASSLISNQPQHF
TRBV5-6	many	.	TRBJ2-7	TGTGCCAGCAGCCGCGACAGGACAAATTACGAGCAGTACTTC	CASSRDRTNYEQYF
TRBV4-1	.	TRBD1	TRBJ1-5	TGCGCCAGCAGCCAAGTCCCGGGACAGGCCGTCAATCAGCCCCAGCATTTT	CASSQVPGQAVNQPQHF
TRBV11-2	.	.	TRBJ2-7	TGTGCCAGCAGCCCCTACGTAGGCCTCAGCGGCGAACAGTACTTC	CASSPYVGLSGEQYF
TRBV18	many	TRBD1	TRBJ1-2	TGTGCCAGCTCACCGATGGGACAGGGCGTGGATGGCTACACCTTC	CASSPMGQGVDGYTF
TRBV6-2/TRBV6-3	many	TRBD2	TRBJ2-7	TGTGCCAGCAGTTGGTTACTAGCGGGAGAATGGTCCTACGAGCAGTACTTC	CASSWLLAGEWSYEQYF
TRBV9	.	.	TRBJ2-7	TGTGCCAGCAGCGTAGTTCCGGGACATTTATACGAGCAGTACTTC	CASSVVPGHLYEQYF
TRBV15	few	TRBD1	TRBJ1-1	TGTGCCACCAGCAGAGCCCCGGGACAGAGTGAAGCTTTCTTT	CATSRAPGQSEAFF
TRBV6-5	.	.	TRBJ1-1	TGTGCCAGCAGTTACTCGAAGGACACTGAAGCTTTCTTT	CASSYSKDTEAFF
TRBV6-2/TRBV6-3	few	.	TRBJ2-7	TGTGCCAGCACCGACAGGCTGAGCTCCTACGAGCAGTACTTC	CASTDRLSSYEQYF